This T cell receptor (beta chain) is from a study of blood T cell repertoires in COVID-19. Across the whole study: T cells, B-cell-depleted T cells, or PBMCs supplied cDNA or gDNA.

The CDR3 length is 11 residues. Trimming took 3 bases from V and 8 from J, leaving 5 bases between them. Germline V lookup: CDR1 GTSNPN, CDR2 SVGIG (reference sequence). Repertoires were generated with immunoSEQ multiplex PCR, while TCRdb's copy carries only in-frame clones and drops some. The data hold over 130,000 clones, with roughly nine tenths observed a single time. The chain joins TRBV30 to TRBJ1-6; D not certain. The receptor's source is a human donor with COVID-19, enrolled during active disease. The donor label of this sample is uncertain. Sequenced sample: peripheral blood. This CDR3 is CAWSSDSPLHF. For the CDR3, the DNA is TGTGCCTGGAGCTCAGATTCACCCCTCCACTTT. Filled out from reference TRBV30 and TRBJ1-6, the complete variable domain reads SQTIHQWPATLVQPVGSPLSLECTVEGTSNPNLYWYRQAAGRGLQLLFYSVGIGQISSEVPQNLSASRPQDRQFILSSKKLLLSDSGFYLCAWSSDSPLHFGNGTRLTVT.